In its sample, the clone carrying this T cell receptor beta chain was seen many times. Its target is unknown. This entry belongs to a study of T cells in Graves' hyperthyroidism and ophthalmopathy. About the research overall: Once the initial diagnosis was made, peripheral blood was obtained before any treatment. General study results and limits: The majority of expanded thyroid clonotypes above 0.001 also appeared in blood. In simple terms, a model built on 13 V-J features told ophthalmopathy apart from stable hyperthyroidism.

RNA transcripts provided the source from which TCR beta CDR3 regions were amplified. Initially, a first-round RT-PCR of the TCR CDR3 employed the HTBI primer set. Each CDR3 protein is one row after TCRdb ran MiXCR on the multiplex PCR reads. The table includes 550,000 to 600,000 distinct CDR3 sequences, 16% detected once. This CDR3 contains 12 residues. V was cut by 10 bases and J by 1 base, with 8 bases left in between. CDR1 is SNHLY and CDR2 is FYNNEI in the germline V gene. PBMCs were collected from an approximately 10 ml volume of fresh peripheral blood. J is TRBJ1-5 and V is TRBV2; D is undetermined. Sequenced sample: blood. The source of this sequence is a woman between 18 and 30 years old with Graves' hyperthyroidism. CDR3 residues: CAIAQSNQPQHF. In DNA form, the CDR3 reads TGTGCCATAGCACAGAGCAATCAGCCCCAGCATTTT.